This paragraph reports one T cell receptor beta chain. Germline V CDR1 and CDR2: LNHDA, SQIVND (reference sequence). V dropped 6 bases and J dropped 4; count of bases not matched to a gene: 7. There are 14 residues in the CDR3. The data were obtained in a study of blood T cell repertoires in COVID-19. Study as a whole: COVID-19 samples, acute and convalescent, were from the United States, Italy and Spain. PBMCs, B-cell-depleted T cells, or T cells provided the cDNA or gDNA that made up the material.

As handled by the study authors: Reference gene primer amplification yielded estimated nucleated cell counts. The method was immunoSEQ multiplex PCR; TCRdb's version includes in-frame clones alone and lacks a portion of them. The V and J calls and clone size were taken over from that table, and D and trimming were inferred from the DNA. The table shows about 270,000 clones, with around 81% occurring only once. Sequenced input: peripheral blood. This chain uses TRBV19 with TRBJ1-2; 8 positions match TRBD1. The sequence derives from a woman aged 55 to 70 with active or convalescent COVID-19. CDR3 sequence (DNA): TGTGCCAGTAGCCCCTCCAGGGGGCCCTATGGCTACACCTTC. Its translation: CASSPSRGPYGYTF.